These T cell receptor beta chains were read from a single sample in a study of blood T cell repertoires in COVID-19. Sequenced by immunoSEQ multiplex PCR; TCRdb stores in-frame clones only, minus some. The profile shows 50,000 to 55,000 clones, around 88% of them singletons. The sample consisted of peripheral blood. Receptor source: a woman of 80 years or more with acute or convalescent COVID-19. Both conserved end residues are part of each CDR3. D genes are given only for firm matches. For some rows the clone size is stated as once, few or many, or as a class when expanded; others skip it.

d_gene,v_gene,j_gene,abundance,CDR3nt,CDR3aa
TRBD1,TRBV18,TRBJ2-2,NA,TGTGCCAGCTCACCTTCACGGACAGGCCTGAACACCGGGGAGCTGTTTTTT,CASSPSRTGLNTGELFF
NA,TRBV18,TRBJ2-3,NA,TGTGCCAGCTCACCGGATAGGGTGGGAGCAGATACGCAGTATTTT,CASSPDRVGADTQYF
TRBD1,TRBV18,TRBJ1-5,NA,TGTGCCAGCACCAGACAGGGGAGACAGCCCCAGCATTTT,CASTRQGRQPQHF
TRBD1,TRBV5-4,TRBJ2-5,NA,TGTGCCAGCAGCCTCAAGACAGGGGGAAGGGGGGAGACCCAGTACTTC,CASSLKTGGRGETQYF
TRBD1,TRBV3-1/TRBV3-2,TRBJ1-2,NA,TGTGCCAGCAGCCATTTTCGGGACAGACCAAATGGCTACACCTTC,CASSHFRDRPNGYTF
TRBD1,TRBV5-1,TRBJ2-2,NA,TGCGCCAGCTGGGGACAGCTCCCCACCGGGGAGCTGTTTTTT,CASWGQLPTGELFF
NA,TRBV7-9,TRBJ1-4,NA,TGTGCCAGCAGCCCAGCGGAGGACCCCACCCCCCGCAATGAAAAACTGTTTTTT,CASSPAEDPTPRNEKLFF
TRBD1,TRBV18,TRBJ1-2,NA,TGTGCCAGCTCACCACCACAGGGGTCCCATAATAACTATGGCTACACCTTC,CASSPPQGSHNNYGYTF
NA,TRBV5-1,TRBJ1-4,once,TGCGCCAGCAGTTCCGGGGGGGCGACTAATGAAAAACTGTTTTTT,CASSSGGATNEKLFF
NA,TRBV19,TRBJ2-5,NA,TGTGCCAGTAGTATCGGAGGGGAGCACCGGGGGGAGACCCAGTACTTC,CASSIGGEHRGETQYF
TRBD2,TRBV2,TRBJ2-3,NA,TGTGCCAGCAGTGTCCTAGCGGGGACCAGCACAGATACGCAGTATTTT,CASSVLAGTSTDTQYF
NA,TRBV5-6,TRBJ1-6,NA,TGTGCCAGCAGCTTGACACGGGGTGGGTCACCCCTCCACTTT,CASSLTRGGSPLHF
TRBD1,TRBV19,TRBJ1-6,once,TGTGCCAGTAGTACTTCGGACAGGGCACGAGCTTCACCCCTCCACTTT,CASSTSDRARASPLHF
NA,TRBV15,TRBJ1-1,few,TGTGCCACCAGCAGAAGGGGCATGAACACTGAAGCTTTCTTT,CATSRRGMNTEAFF
TRBD1,TRBV7-3,TRBJ1-2,NA,TGTGCCAGCAGCCGGGACAGGGGTTATGGCTACACCTTC,CASSRDRGYGYTF
NA,TRBV11-3,TRBJ2-3,NA,TGTGCCAGCAGCTTATTTAGGAGTACAGATACGCAGTATTTT,CASSLFRSTDTQYF
TRBD1,TRBV19,TRBJ1-1,NA,TGTGCCAGTAGTACGCAAAGGACAGGGGGCAGAAGGAACACTGAAGCTTTCTTT,CASSTQRTGGRRNTEAFF
TRBD2,TRBV11-2,TRBJ2-2,NA,TGTGCCAGCAGCTTAATTGGTAGCGGGAGGGCCGCCGGGGAGCTGTTTTTT,CASSLIGSGRAAGELFF
NA,TRBV7-7,TRBJ2-1,once,TGTGCTAGCAGCTTAGGACTTAACAATGAGCAGTTCTTC,CASSLGLNNEQFF
TRBD1,TRBV5-4,TRBJ1-1,NA,TGTGCCAGCAGCTTGGGGACAGGGGGCGGTTCGGACACTGAAGCTTTCTTT,CASSLGTGGGSDTEAFF
NA,TRBV21-1,TRBJ2-1,NA,TGTGCCAGCAGCAAAGGTCGGCAGGGGGGCCACAATGAGCAGTTCTTC,CASSKGRQGGHNEQFF
TRBD2,TRBV19,TRBJ2-7,NA,TGTGCCAGTAGTATAAGGACTAGGACCTACGAGCAGTACTTC,CASSIRTRTYEQYF
NA,TRBV2,TRBJ2-7,NA,TGTGCCAGCGGTAGGGGTGGGGTGAAGCAGTACTTC,CASGRGGVKQYF
NA,TRBV19,TRBJ1-5,NA,TGTGCCAGTAGCCCGACAGAACCCAATCAGCCCCAGCATTTT,CASSPTEPNQPQHF
NA,TRBV9,TRBJ2-5,NA,TGTGCCAGCAGCGGCGGGGCCCGCGGGGAGACCCAGTACTTC,CASSGGARGETQYF
TRBD1,TRBV2,TRBJ1-2,NA,TGTGCCAGCAGTGGGACAGGGGGCCCCGCTAACTATGGCTACACCTTC,CASSGTGGPANYGYTF
NA,TRBV11-3,TRBJ1-6,NA,TGTGCCAGCAGCTTAGATGGGGCCTCACCCCTCCACTTT,CASSLDGASPLHF
TRBD2,TRBV5-4,TRBJ2-1,NA,TGTGCCAGCAGCTCAGGGACTAGCCGTAATGAGCAGTTCTTC,CASSSGTSRNEQFF
TRBD1,TRBV2,TRBJ1-2,NA,TGTGCCAGCAAGCCGGGACAGTTCTATGGCTACACCTTC,CASKPGQFYGYTF
NA,TRBV25-1,TRBJ1-5,NA,TGTGCCAGCAGTCAAACAGGGAGGGGGCAGCCCCAGCATTTT,CASSQTGRGQPQHF
TRBD1,TRBV7-3,TRBJ1-6,NA,TGTGCCAGCAGGACTAGGGGGCTCCCGCACCCACCTCCGAATTCACCCCTCCACTTT,CASRTRGLPHPPPNSPLHF
TRBD1,TRBV18,TRBJ2-1,NA,TGTGCCAGCTCACCAAAGGGACAGGGGGCAAATGAGCAGTTCTTC,CASSPKGQGANEQFF
NA,TRBV5-5,TRBJ1-2,once,TGTGCCAGCAGCTTGGCCACAGGGAAGGCTAACTATGGCTACACCTTC,CASSLATGKANYGYTF
NA,TRBV11-3,TRBJ2-1,few,TGTGCCAGCAGCCGTATCCCGAGCTCCTACAATGAGCAGTTCTTC,CASSRIPSSYNEQFF
TRBD2,TRBV5-1,TRBJ2-3,NA,TGCGCCAGCAGCCCCGGGACTAGCAGCACAGATACGCAGTATTTT,CASSPGTSSTDTQYF
TRBD2,TRBV12-5,TRBJ2-2,NA,TGTGCTAGTGGTCCCGGGACTAGCGGGGCCGGGGAGCTGTTTTTT,CASGPGTSGAGELFF
NA,TRBV2,TRBJ1-5,NA,TGTGCCAGCGCACAGGGATGGAATCAGCCCCAGCATTTT,CASAQGWNQPQHF
TRBD1,TRBV29-1,TRBJ1-2,once,TGCAGCGATAGACAGGGAGTCTATGGCTACACCTTC,CSDRQGVYGYTF
TRBD2,TRBV11-2,TRBJ2-1,NA,TGTGCCAGCAGCCGGACTAGCGGCATGATCGTCGAGCAGTTCTTC,CASSRTSGMIVEQFF
NA,TRBV28,TRBJ1-2,NA,TGTGCCAGCAGTCGTAACTGGGGGGACGGCTACACCTTC,CASSRNWGDGYTF
TRBD2,TRBV18,TRBJ2-7,NA,TGTGCCAGTTCAAGGACTAGCGGGGCCCTTTCGGAGGAGCAGTACTTC,CASSRTSGALSEEQYF
TRBD1,TRBV7-6,TRBJ1-3,NA,TGTGCCAGCAGCTTAGTGACAGGGAGCTCTGGAAACACCATATATTTT,CASSLVTGSSGNTIYF